These 11 T cell receptor beta chains came from one sample sequenced in a study of T cell repertoires in cytomegalovirus infection. TCRdb used MiXCR to reprocess the reads, holding one entry per CDR3 protein. The sample has about 360,000 distinct CDR3 sequences, 18% seen once. Sequenced sample: PBMCs. These receptors all come from a human donor in good health (CMV status not recorded). Some clones in this sample may be carry-over from other donors' samples.

This clonotype was counted only a few times. The V call is TRBV5-5, the J call TRBJ2-7, with D possibly being TRBD1 (6 bases). The CDR3 spans 17 residues. Germline V CDR1 and CDR2: SGHKS, YYEKEE (reference sequence). V dropped 3 bases and J dropped 0 bases, with 19 bases sitting between them. CDR3 sequence (DNA): TGTGCCAGCAGCTGGGCTACTAGGGGGACAAACTCCTACGAGCAGTACTTC. This translates into CASSWATRGTNSYEQYF. Using reference TRBV5-5 and TRBJ2-7 for the parts outside the CDR3, the full variable domain is DAGVTQSPTHLIKTRGQQVTLRCSPISGHKSVSWYQQVLGQGPQFIFQYYEKEERGRGNFPDRFSARQFPNYSSELNVNALLLGDSALYLCASSWATRGTNSYEQYFGPGTRLTVT.

Only a few counts were recorded for this clonotype. This likely came from a read error, as a far larger clone is one base away. V usage is TRBV12-3 or TRBV12-4 and J usage is TRBJ1-1; the D is unclear. V was pared by 3 bases and J by 1 base, with 6 bases between. This CDR3 has 13 amino acids. CDR3 loop: CASSFAANTEAFF. The CDR3 DNA reads as TGTGCCAGCAGTTTTGCGGCGAACACTGAAGCTTTCTTT.

This clonotype was picked up many times. The chain employs TRBV20-1 and TRBJ2-7; D unclear. V gave up 4 bases and J gave up 4 bases, with 20 bases separating them. The CDR3 runs to 15 residues. From germline, CDR1 is DFQATT and CDR2 SNEGSKA (reference sequence). DNA of the CDR3: TGCAGTGCTATCTCTGGATCAGGTGGGCAATACGAGCAGTACTTC. As protein: CSAISGSGGQYEQYF.

This clonotype was counted a few times. The CDR3 nucleotides read TGTGCCAGCAGTTTAGGGGCCCGGGGGTCTTTGTCCTATAATTCACCCCTCCACTTT. Encoded protein: CASSLGARGSLSYNSPLHF. The chain has TRBV27 and TRBJ1-6; tentative D call: TRBD1 (5 bases). This CDR3 contains 19 residues. The V gene lost 2 bases and the J gene lost 1 base, with 18 bases spanning the gap. Germline lookup yields CDR1 MNHEY and CDR2 SMNVEV (reference sequence).

The chain couples TRBV6-6 to TRBJ2-3; TRBD1 matches at 10 bases. The CDR3 spans 17 residues. From germline, CDR1 is MNHNY and CDR2 SVGAGI (reference sequence). The V and J ends lost 6 bases and 3 bases, in that order; junction bases with no gene match: 12. Written as DNA, the CDR3 is TGTGCCAGCAGCTCCCCCCCGGGACAGGGGAGTACAGATACGCAGTATTTT. Translated, it gives CASSSPPGQGSTDTQYF.

This clonotype occurred a few times. This chain links TRBV6-1 with TRBJ2-1; possibly TRBD2 for D (6 bases). Germline V gene data show CDR1 as MNHNS and CDR2 as SASEGT. The germline V and J ends were trimmed by 7 bases and 11 bases, with 18 bases remaining between them. CDR3 length equals 13 residues. The CDR3 spells CASTDREFLKQFF. The CDR3, as DNA: TGTGCCAGCACCGATCGGGAGTTTTTGAAGCAGTTCTTC.

The chain recombines TRBV2 with TRBJ2-1; D ambiguous. The CDR3 covers 14 residues. Trimming shortened V by 9 bases and J by 8 bases, and 20 bases separated the two germline ends. The germline gives CDR1 SNHLY, CDR2 FYNNEI. CDR3 bases: TGTGCCAGATCGTCCTTCCGAGAGAAGGATGAGCAGTTCTTC. This translates into CARSSFREKDEQFF.

This chain uses TRBV18 with TRBJ2-1; weak D call: TRBD1 (5 bases). Per germline, CDR1 KGHSH and CDR2 LQKENI. V lost 0 bases to trimming and J lost 4 bases, with 13 bases between them. CDR3 size: 16 residues. Here the CDR3 reads CASSPPSQGRYNEQFF. As DNA, the CDR3 is TGTGCCAGCTCACCACCGTCCCAGGGCAGATACAATGAGCAGTTCTTC.

There are a few counts of this clonotype. The chain is built from TRBV29-1 and TRBJ2-3, with 12 bases identical to TRBD1. The CDR3 is made up of 15 amino acids. Germline V CDR1 and CDR2: SQVTM, ANQGSEA. V shed 7 bases, J shed 3 bases, and the junction held 8 bases outside the gene matches. The CDR3 here is CSAWDRGRSTDTQYF. In DNA form, the CDR3 reads TGCAGCGCTTGGGACAGGGGGCGTAGTACAGATACGCAGTATTTT.

In this sample, this clonotype turned up a few times. CDR3 sequence: CSVEERGATGVEQYF. The CDR3 nucleotides read TGCAGCGTTGAAGAGAGGGGGGCAACAGGGGTCGAGCAGTACTTC. The chain has TRBV29-1 and TRBJ2-7; D perhaps matches TRBD1 (7 bases). CDR3 length: 15 residues. Germline CDR1 reads SQVTM; CDR2 reads ANQGSEA. The germline V and J ends were trimmed by 0 bases and 6 bases, with 18 bases remaining between them.

This clonotype was seen many times. The CDR3 DNA reads TGTGCCAGCGGAACCGACTCTGGAAACACCATATATTTT. Amino acids: CASGTDSGNTIYF. The rearrangement links TRBV7-8 to TRBJ1-3; D is uncertain. The germline CDR1 and CDR2 sequences are SGHVS and FQNEAQ. V lost 8 bases, J lost 0 bases, and 8 bases lay in between. This CDR3 is 13 amino acids long.